The clone carrying this T cell receptor (beta chain) was seen at least ten times. Its antigen remains unknown. RNA transcripts gave rise to amplified TCR beta CDR3 regions. Primed by the HTBI set, a first-round RT-PCR was run on the TCR CDR3. TCRdb passed the multiplex PCR reads through MiXCR, listing each CDR3 protein once. The sample includes 300,000 to 400,000 distinct CDR3 sequences, about 20% of them seen just once. The data derive from a study of T cells in Graves' hyperthyroidism and ophthalmopathy. Study overall: Peripheral blood sampling occurred at initial diagnosis, before any treatment. Overall study results and limits: Blood samples included most of the expanded thyroid clonotypes exceeding 0.001.

V dropped 1 base and J dropped 4; count of bases not matched to a gene: 9. Germline V gene data show CDR1 as SGHVS and CDR2 as FQNEAQ. CDR3 size: 16 residues. The receptor was isolated from a woman aged 45-60 years with Graves' hyperthyroidism. The sequenced sample consisted of blood. This sequence joins TRBV7-8 and TRBJ1-1; 7 bases match TRBD1. CDR3 nucleotide sequence: TGTGCCAGCAGCTTAGAATGGGGAGCAGGGGGCACTGAAGCTTTCTTT. As protein: CASSLEWGAGGTEAFF.